The rows below give T cell receptor beta chains drawn from one sample of a study of patients and donors after allogeneic stem cell transplantation. TCRdb recomputed calls from the RT-PCR reads with MiXCR, one row per CDR3 protein. Of more than 150,000 distinct CDR3 sequences detected, 41% appear once; the ten largest clones hold around 35%. The specimen was blood, either unsorted or a sorted T cell fraction (not recorded which). All receptors derive from a human donor who was either an allogeneic HSCT recipient or a stem cell or donor lymphocyte infusion donor (not recorded which). It is not recorded whose cells these are; they may come from a transplant donor. Each CDR3 is given without its conserved first and last residue.

v_gene | CDR3aa
TRBV5-1 | ASSLEDRGVETQY
TRBV20-1 | SASGDLLYGYT
TRBV5-1 | ASSSSHDSGNTIY
TRBV4-3 | ASSQGSSRANYGYT
TRBV4-3 | TSSQEGDRAKYGYT
TRBV4-3 | ASSQDFLGGDEQF
TRBV29-1 | SVDRLAGEDEQF
TRBV18 | ASSPDRVLAAF
TRBV12-3/TRBV12-4 | ASRLRGTGSYEQY
TRBV9 | ASTPSAGGTYNEQF
TRBV5-1 | ASSFGLATTDTQY
TRBV28 | ASGYSGQGVILFH